These 25 T cell receptor beta chains originate from one sample sequenced in a study of cytomegalovirus exposure and HLA in healthy donors. Sequencing was performed with immunoSEQ multiplex PCR; in TCRdb, only in-frame clones are kept and a portion is missing. The sample yields 150,000 or so clones, around nine tenths seen once. Source material: PBMCs. The receptors here all came from a woman in her twenties or thirties in good health and CMV-seronegative.

The V call is TRBV27, the J call TRBJ2-6; D is perhaps TRBD1 (6 bases). V was pared by 6 bases and J by 0 bases, with 12 bases between. The CDR3 has 16 residues. CDR1 MNHEY and CDR2 SMNVEV come from the germline V gene (reference sequence). The CDR3 here is CASSPGQISGANVLTF. The CDR3 coding sequence is TGTGCCAGCAGCCCCGGACAGATCTCTGGGGCCAACGTCCTGACTTTC.

V is TRBV27 and J is TRBJ2-1; 8 bases map to TRBD2. The CDR3 contains 18 residues. The V and J ends lost 3 bases and 6 bases, in that order; junction bases with no gene match: 16. Looked up from germline, CDR1 is MNHEY and CDR2 is SMNVEV (reference sequence). Here the CDR3 reads CASSFLTPSGGLRNEQFF. CDR3 coding DNA: TGTGCCAGCAGTTTTCTAACCCCCAGCGGGGGTTTGCGCAATGAGCAGTTCTTC.

The rearrangement joins TRBV2 to TRBJ2-3, with D possibly matching TRBD1 (6 bases). V was clipped by 6 bases and J by 3 bases, with 16 bases between them. The CDR3 length is 15 residues. Germline CDR1 is SNHLY and CDR2 is FYNNEI. The CDR3: CASRRGSRGTDTQYF. CDR3 nucleotides: TGTGCCAGCAGGAGGGGATCGAGGGGGACAGATACGCAGTATTTT.

V and J are TRBV5-1 and TRBJ2-7, with D perhaps TRBD2 (5 bases). This CDR3 has 14 residues. Trimming took 4 bases from V and 6 from J, leaving 17 bases between them. CDR1 and CDR2 from the germline V gene are SGHRS and YFSETQ. The CDR3 nucleotides are TGCGCCAGCAGCCCGGAGGTGGTGGAGTTCGAGCAGTACTTC. Residues: CASSPEVVEFEQYF.

V usage is TRBV6-1 and J usage is TRBJ1-6, with a weak D call TRBD1 (6 bases). The CDR3 is made up of 14 amino acids. The ends were cut back, 11 bases at V and 3 bases at J, with 14 bases in the middle. Germline V lookup: CDR1 MNHNS, CDR2 SASEGT. The CDR3 DNA sequence: TGTGCCGGGGGCGTCACTAACTATAATTCACCCCTCCACTTT. Translated, it gives CAGGVTNYNSPLHF.

This clone has only a few counts. This chain links TRBV5-1 with TRBJ1-1; 7 bases match TRBD1. Trimming at V came to 3 bases and at J to 5 bases, leaving 4 bases not matched to a gene. Germline V CDR1 and CDR2: SGHRS, YFSETQ. The CDR3 runs to 13 residues. CDR3 in DNA: TGCGCCAGCAGCTCTCAACAGGGGACTGAAGCTTTCTTT. It specifies CASSSQQGTEAFF.

Concerning this clone itself: Other DNA sequences in this sample translate to the same CDR3. The rearrangement uses TRBV6-1 and TRBJ1-1; no firm D call. The CDR3 is 14 residues long. V was trimmed by 2 bases and J by 1 base, leaving 8 bases between them. Germline values: CDR1 MNHNS, CDR2 SASEGT. CDR3 loop: CASSEYHRNTEAFF. Written as DNA, the CDR3 is TGTGCCAGCAGTGAATATCATAGGAACACTGAAGCTTTCTTT.

The chain has TRBV2 and TRBJ2-7, with D hard to call. This CDR3 comprises 13 residues. The germline V gene encodes CDR1 SNHLY and CDR2 FYNNEI. The V end lost 6 bases, the J end lost 2 bases, and 11 bases lay between the germline ends. In DNA form, the CDR3 reads TGTGCCAGCAGGACGACTGTAACCTACGAGCAGTACTTC. Encoded protein: CASRTTVTYEQYF.

V and J are TRBV6-1 and TRBJ2-7; TRBD2 matches at 8 bases. V lost 5 bases and J lost 3; bases outside the gene matches: 3. This CDR3 is built from 13 residues. The germline gives CDR1 MNHNS, CDR2 SASEGT. CDR3 loop: CASSTGLDYEQYF. The CDR3 region has the DNA TGTGCCAGCAGTACGGGACTAGACTACGAGCAGTACTTC.

For this clone: Other DNA sequences of this sample code for an identical CDR3. The rearrangement uses TRBV5-6 and TRBJ1-1; D gene unclear. Germline lookup yields CDR1 SGHDT and CDR2 YYEEEE. The CDR3 is 11 amino acids. V was cut by 7 bases and J by 6 bases, with 10 bases left in between. The CDR3 sequence is CASSLGAEAFF. CDR3 nucleotides: TGTGCCAGCTCGCTAGGAGCTGAAGCTTTCTTT.

This clone has only one observation. The chain uses TRBV7-2 and TRBJ2-7, with 11 bases lining up with TRBD1. The CDR3 totals 18 residues. V dropped 5 bases and J dropped 1; count of bases not matched to a gene: 13. The germline CDR1 and CDR2 sequences are SGHTA and FQGNSA. CDR3 amino acids: CASSAYLAGQGGSYEQYF. CDR3 nucleotides: TGTGCCAGCAGCGCCTACCTAGCGGGACAGGGGGGGTCCTACGAGCAGTACTTC.

The J gene is TRBJ2-1, the V gene TRBV5-4; 9 nucleotides match TRBD2. The CDR3 extends over 15 amino acids. The J segment lost 6 bases and the V segment lost 5 bases, leaving 9 bases of the junction unmatched. CDR1 is SGHNT, CDR2 YYREEE, per germline (reference sequence). The DNA of the CDR3 is TGTGCCAGCAGACTTCTAGCGGGGTTAACCAATGAGCAGTTCTTC. Amino acids: CASRLLAGLTNEQFF.

The chain carries TRBV19 and TRBJ1-5; D uncertain. The CDR3 extends over 15 amino acids. Germline CDR1 LNHDA, CDR2 SQIVND (reference sequence). Trimming took off 3 bases at V and 1 base at J, with 10 bases between the two ends. The CDR3 DNA sequence: TGTGCCAGTAGTATTAGTGCTTTGAGCAATCAGCCCCAGCATTTT. As protein: CASSISALSNQPQHF.

The chain has TRBV27 and TRBJ1-1, with D possibly matching TRBD1 (6 bases). Germline CDR1 is MNHEY and CDR2 is SMNVEV (reference sequence). V lost 8 bases and J 0 bases, leaving 10 bases between the germline ends. This CDR3 is 13 amino acids long. The CDR3 coding sequence is TGTGCCAGCGTTGGGACAATGAACACTGAAGCTTTCTTT. Its protein is CASVGTMNTEAFF.

This chain uses TRBV4-1 with TRBJ2-7, with 8 bases aligning to TRBD2. After removal of 2 bases from V and 5 bases from J, the junction contained 5 bases not matched to a gene. This CDR3 is built from 14 residues. Germline lookup yields CDR1 MGHRA and CDR2 YSYEKL. In DNA form, the CDR3 reads TGCGCCAGCAGCCAAAGGGGACTAGGCGACGAGCAGTACTTC. Its protein product is CASSQRGLGDEQYF.

This clone appeared once. The chain recombines TRBV30 with TRBJ1-2, with a tentative D call TRBD1 (6 bases). The CDR3 totals 15 residues. Germline V gene lookup returns CDR1 GTSNPN and CDR2 SVGIG (reference sequence). V gave up 2 bases and J gave up 8 bases, with 21 bases separating them. Written as DNA, the CDR3 is TGTGCCTGGAGTATGACAGGTGGTGGGAAACGCGGCTACACCTTC. It specifies CAWSMTGGGKRGYTF.

V gene TRBV7-9 combines with J gene TRBJ2-2; 9 nucleotides align to TRBD1. The germline gives CDR1 SEHNR, CDR2 FQNEAQ (reference sequence). The CDR3 has 17 amino acids. With V trimmed by 2 bases and J by 2 bases, 6 bases remained unmatched. Here the CDR3 DNA reads TGTGCCAGCAGCTTATGGACAGGGGAGGGTAACACCGGGGAGCTGTTTTTT. Translating gives CASSLWTGEGNTGELFF.

The V and J genes are TRBV29-1 and TRBJ1-1, with D uncertain. The CDR3 is made up of 16 amino acids. The V and J ends lost 3 bases and 3 bases respectively, with 20 bases between them. Germline values: CDR1 SQVTM, CDR2 ANQGSEA. The CDR3 DNA is TGCAGCGTTGACAGCCCCTATGAGGAGCTCGACACTGAAGCTTTCTTT. Translation gives CSVDSPYEELDTEAFF.

The V call is TRBV6-1, the J call TRBJ1-6, with a possible D match to TRBD1 (6 bases). Per the germline V gene, CDR1 is MNHNS and CDR2 is SASEGT. V was trimmed by 6 bases and J by 7 bases, leaving 16 bases between them. CDR3 length: 15 residues. CDR3 DNA: TGTGCCAGCAGCATCCAGGGGCGGCAGAATTCACCCCTCCACTTT. Protein sequence: CASSIQGRQNSPLHF.

The chain carries TRBV2 and TRBJ1-1; 8 nucleotides match TRBD1. CDR1 and CDR2 from the germline V gene are SNHLY and FYNNEI. V gave up 6 bases and J gave up 7 bases; unmatched junction bases: 10. The CDR3 consists of 14 residues. For the CDR3, the DNA is TGTGCCAGCAGATATCGCGGGACAGGAAATGAAGCTTTCTTT. It translates to CASRYRGTGNEAFF.

The rearrangement joins TRBV4-1 to TRBJ1-1; TRBD1 is a possible D gene (6 bases). This CDR3 has 16 residues. V lost 3 bases and J lost 2, with 16 bases in between. Germline assignment: CDR1 MGHRA and CDR2 YSYEKL. Here the CDR3 DNA reads TGCGCCAGCAGCCATCAACCGGGACACCAAAACACTGAAGCTTTCTTT. The encoded protein is CASSHQPGHQNTEAFF.

V and J are TRBV7-7 and TRBJ2-7; 9 bases are shared with TRBD1. Germline CDR1 is SSHAT and CDR2 is FNYEAQ (reference sequence). The CDR3 has 14 residues. Trimming at V came to 5 bases and at J to 4 bases, leaving 6 bases not matched to a gene. The CDR3 loop reads CASSPRQGGYEQYF. CDR3 sequence (DNA): TGTGCCAGCAGCCCGAGACAGGGGGGATACGAGCAGTACTTC. The variable domain in full, completed from reference TRBV7-7 and TRBJ2-7, reads GAGVSQSPRYKVTKRGQDVTLRCDPISSHATLYWYQQALGQGPEFLTYFNYEAQPDKSGLPSDRFSAERPEGSISTLTIQRTEQRDSAMYRCASSPRQGGYEQYFGPGTRLTVT.

The CDR3 spells CASRRLDRESSPLHF. In DNA, the CDR3 is TGTGCCAGCCGGCGCTTGGACAGGGAGAGTTCACCCCTCCACTTT. V usage is TRBV27 and J usage is TRBJ1-6; 8 bases align to TRBD1. The CDR3 covers 15 residues. The junction had 12 bases not matched to a gene; V was cut back by 8 bases and J by 9 bases. Germline V gene sequence: CDR1 MNHEY, CDR2 SMNVEV (reference sequence).

The rearrangement links TRBV9 to TRBJ1-1; 9 nucleotides align to TRBD1. This CDR3 comprises 20 residues. The germline V gene has CDR1 SGDLS and CDR2 YYNGEE. With 3 bases clipped from V and 1 base from J, the junction kept 19 bases outside the gene matches. The CDR3 bases are TGTGCCAGCAGCGGGGGTCCCGGGACAGGGTTATTAGGTAGGAACACTGAAGCTTTCTTT. Translation gives CASSGGPGTGLLGRNTEAFF.

The chain uses TRBV4-2 and TRBJ1-1; 7 bases align to TRBD1. Unmatched junction bases numbered 8, after V lost 4 bases and J lost 0 bases. The CDR3 has 16 residues. CDR1 is LGHNA, CDR2 YNFKEQ, per germline. The CDR3 coding sequence is TGTGCCAGCAGCCTTACGACAGGGTCCATGAACACTGAAGCTTTCTTT. Protein sequence: CASSLTTGSMNTEAFF.